The clone carrying this T cell receptor beta chain came up once. Its target is unknown. The sample is drawn from a study of shared clonotypes between healthy human individuals. Study at large: A couple of women and a few men aged 18 to 49 made up the donors. Study-wide findings and caveats: Relative to memory subsets, naive subsets generally showed larger estimated richness.

Researchers divided each subset's genomic DNA evenly across several immunoSEQ plates. Original methodology: ImmunoSEQ gave junction-only sequences without quality scores, so filtering differed. Libraries were prepared by immunoSEQ multiplex PCR; TCRdb keeps only in-frame clonotypes and omits some of them. That table furnishes V, J and clone size, whereas the DNA furnished D and trimming. Of more than 2 million clones listed, 93% are singletons. Terminally differentiated effector memory CD45RA+ cells were excluded by CCR7 positive selection of CD45RO-negative cells. V gave up 4 bases and J gave up 6 bases, with 13 bases separating them. CDR1 is MNHEY, CDR2 SMNVEV, per germline (reference sequence). CDR3 size: 14 residues.

This receptor was identified in a man aged 18 to 30 in good health. Some clones in this sample may be carry-over from other donors' samples. Sequencing input: naive CD8+ T cells from PBMCs. The chain links TRBV27 to TRBJ1-5; D may be TRBD1 (6 bases). The chain's CDR3 is CASSYRVLGQPQHF. CDR3 nucleotide sequence: TGTGCCAGCAGTTACAGGGTATTAGGTCAGCCCCAGCATTTT.